Shown below are 6 T cell receptor beta chains from a single sample sequenced in a study of T cells in Graves' hyperthyroidism and ophthalmopathy. TCR beta CDR3 regions were amplified from RNA transcripts. RT-PCR in the first round (using the HTBI primer set) targeted the TCR CDR3. A single record per CDR3 protein comes from TCRdb applying MiXCR to the multiplex PCR reads. The top ten hold approximately 8.7% of the sample, which has over 700,000 distinct CDR3 sequences, approximately 40% seen once. Sequencing input: blood. Source of these receptors: a man aged 18 to 29 with Graves' hyperthyroidism.

This clonotype has just one count. The J gene is TRBJ1-4, the V gene TRBV12-3 or TRBV12-4; no firm D call. The V and J ends lost 2 bases and 7 bases respectively, with 20 bases between them. The CDR3 runs to 17 residues. CDR3 bases: TGTGCCAGCAGTTTACCCCCCTTCGACGGATCAGGTGAAAAACTGTTTTTT. This codes for CASSLPPFDGSGEKLFF.

This clonotype was detected ten times or more. The V and J genes are TRBV20-1 and TRBJ2-7, with D maybe TRBD2 (6 bases). V was clipped by 3 bases and J by 4 bases, with 13 bases between them. Germline CDR1 is DFQATT and CDR2 is SNEGSKA (reference sequence). This CDR3 has 13 amino acids. The CDR3 DNA sequence: TGCAGTGCTAGGTCCCCGGGAGAGTACGAGCAGTACTTC. Its protein product is CSARSPGEYEQYF.

This clonotype was counted many times. The J gene is TRBJ2-7, the V gene TRBV29-1; D is tentatively TRBD1 or TRBD2 (6 bases each). The CDR3 extends over 13 amino acids. CDR1 and CDR2 (germline): SQVTM, ANQGSEA. V was pared by 5 bases and J by 2 bases, with 13 bases between. CDR3 in DNA: TGCAGCGTTCAACAAGGGGGGCCCTACGAGCAGTACTTC. Translating it yields CSVQQGGPYEQYF.

On this clonotype itself: This may arise from a read error, as a much more abundant clone is one base away. The rearrangement joins TRBV15 to TRBJ2-2; TRBD1 matches at 7 bases. The CDR3 is 15 residues long. Germline CDR1 and CDR2: LNHNV and YYDKDF (reference sequence). Unmatched junction bases numbered 5, after V lost 6 bases and J lost 1 base. The CDR3, as DNA: TGTGCCACCAGGAGACGGGACAGGAACACCGGGGAGCTGTTTTTT. Encoded protein: CATRRRDRNTGELFF.

About this clonotype: A read error is possible here, since a much larger clone lies one base away. CDR3 nucleotides: TGTGCCAGCAGGCGCGGACAGGGGATGAACACTGAAGCTTCCTTT. This codes for CASRRGQGMNTEASF. J is TRBJ1-1 and V is TRBV7-6; the match to TRBD1 covers 9 bases. CDR1 is SGHVS and CDR2 is FNYEAQ in the germline V gene. This CDR3 is built from 15 residues.

The V call is TRBV10-2, the J call TRBJ1-6; D unclear. CDR1 WSHSY and CDR2 SAAADI come from the germline V gene. Deletions cut 8 bases from V and 7 bases from J, with 9 bases between. The CDR3 is 12 amino acids. In nucleotides, the CDR3 is TGCGCCAGCTTGGCGGCCAATTCACCCCTCCACTTT. Translation: CASLAANSPLHF.